This T cell receptor beta chain was documented in a study of monozygotic twins with inflammatory bowel disease. Study-level results: Patient repertoires may carry noise from differing immunosuppressive treatments. In these data, no single strong IBD-associated signal or clonotype received support.

Germline values: CDR1 LNHNV, CDR2 YYDKDF (reference sequence). This CDR3 has 11 amino acids. In eight separate reactions per sample, cDNA was generated. Following a re-call of the 5' RACE reads, TCRdb has one entry per CDR3 protein and lacks DNA. Here the sample table reports 300,000 to 400,000 distinct CDR3 sequences. Points on this clonotype: No antigen is known for it.

Input material: blood. This TCR was sampled from a human donor with ulcerative colitis or Crohn's disease, or a healthy co-twin of an affected twin (not recorded which). The chain uses TRBV15 and TRBJ2-5. CDR3 region: CATSSGETQYF.